The entry below describes one T cell receptor beta chain. Antigen: not known. The germline V gene encodes CDR1 SGHTA and CDR2 FQGNSA. The CDR3 consists of 13 residues. V lost 6 bases and J lost 1, with 7 bases in between. Time point: after neoadjuvant nivolumab, at surgical resection. This specimen comes from a study of neoadjuvant anti-PD-1 for oral cavity cancer. Study findings and constraints: Greater tumor shrinkage accompanied bigger post-treatment sizes of preexisting clones.

The table came from immunoSEQ multiplex PCR; TCRdb's copy has only in-frame clones and leaves some out. Here the sample spans fewer than 25,000 clones, 35% to 55% being singletons. This TCR derives from a person aged 35-79 years with oral cavity squamous cell carcinoma. The chain employs TRBV7-2 and TRBJ1-5; a possible D gene is TRBD1 (5 bases). Material: tumor tissue, obtained after nivolumab (anti-PD-1) treatment. CDR3 DNA sequence: TGTGCCAGCAGTCGACAGAGCAATCAGCCCCAGCATTTT. Residues: CASSRQSNQPQHF.